This TCR beta chain was recovered during a study of blood T cell repertoires in COVID-19. Study as a whole: The United States, Italy and Spain supplied acute and convalescent COVID-19 samples.

The CDR3 is made up of 14 amino acids. Between the trimmed V and J ends, which lost 0 bases and 1 base, there was a span of 6 bases. Germline V gene data show CDR1 as SGHTA and CDR2 as FQGTGA. Sequencing used immunoSEQ multiplex PCR; TCRdb keeps in-frame clones, though not all of them. The top ten hold about 8% of the sample, which has over 25,000 clones, about 88% seen once. This TCR was sampled from a man aged 65 to 85 with active or convalescent COVID-19. The chain links TRBV7-3 to TRBJ1-1; no firm D call. Sample: peripheral blood. The CDR3 loop reads CASSLTGANTEAFF. The CDR3 region has the DNA TGTGCCAGCAGCTTAACGGGAGCGAACACTGAAGCTTTCTTT.